One sample yielded the 9 T cell receptor beta chains listed below, sequenced in a study of T cells in Graves' hyperthyroidism and ophthalmopathy. The source material, RNA transcripts, was used to amplify TCR beta CDR3 regions. When the TCR CDR3 underwent first-round RT-PCR, the HTBI primer set was used. Using its own MiXCR run on the multiplex PCR reads, TCRdb lists one record per CDR3 protein. The table records about 420,000 distinct CDR3 sequences, roughly 14% of them present only once. Sequenced: blood. All receptors derive from a woman aged 18-29 years with Graves' hyperthyroidism.

This clonotype was counted a few times. This may come from a read error, since a much larger clone is one base off. The V gene is TRBV18, the J gene TRBJ2-1; D is uncertain. The V end lost 0 bases, the J end lost 8 bases, and 11 bases lay between the germline ends. From germline, CDR1 is KGHSH and CDR2 LQKENI. The CDR3 sequence is 14 residues long. Written as DNA, the CDR3 is TGTGCCAGCTCACCACCGGTTCTTGTGGATGAGCAGTTCTTC. Its translation is CASSPPVLVDEQFF.

On this clonotype itself: Just one base apart from a much larger clone, this may be a read error. This rearrangement joins TRBV7-9 to TRBJ2-5, with D perhaps matching TRBD1 (7 bases). Germline values: CDR1 SEHNR, CDR2 FQNEAQ (reference sequence). This CDR3 has 13 amino acids. The CDR3 DNA follows: TGTGTCAGCTCCGGGCAGGGGGGAGAGACCCAGTACTTC. It codes for CVSSGQGGETQYF.

The sample holds many counts of this clonotype. The CDR3, as DNA: TGTGCCACCAGCAGAGGGGTGGATTCTGGCTACACCTTC. It specifies CATSRGVDSGYTF. The genes are TRBV15 and TRBJ1-2; no clear D gene. The CDR3 totals 13 residues. V was clipped by 1 base and J by 7 bases, with 10 bases between them. Germline V lookup: CDR1 LNHNV, CDR2 YYDKDF (reference sequence). The full variable domain, completed using reference TRBV15 and TRBJ1-2, is DAMVIQNPRYQVTQFGKPVTLSCSQTLNHNVMYWYQQKSSQAPKLLFHYYDKDFNNEADTPDNFQSRRPNTSFCFLDIRSPGLGDTAMYLCATSRGVDSGYTFGSGTRLTVV.

This clonotype was seen many times. The conserved phenylalanine or tryptophan normally closing the CDR3 is absent here, so this likely arose from a read error. The rearrangement links TRBV20-1 to TRBJ1-1; 9 nucleotides line up with TRBD1. Germline CDR1 DFQATT, CDR2 SNEGSKA (reference sequence). V shed 3 bases and J 3 bases; nucleotides not matched to a gene: 2. The CDR3 length is 13 residues. CDR3 bases: TGCAGTGCTAGCTACAGGGGGCACACTGAAGCTTTCCTT. It specifies CSASYRGHTEAFL.

This clonotype has a handful of counts. The rearrangement joins TRBV19 to TRBJ2-7, with 7 bases matching TRBD1. Losses at the gene ends were 6 bases for V and 2 bases for J; bases not matched to a gene: 7. CDR1 is LNHDA and CDR2 is SQIVND in the germline V gene (reference sequence). The CDR3 length is 14 residues. The CDR3: CASSQGDFTYEQYF. CDR3 in DNA: TGTGCCAGTAGCCAGGGGGATTTCACCTACGAGCAGTACTTC.

CDR3 sequence (DNA): TGTGCCAGCAGTTACTCACCCGGGACGGAAAACAATGAGCAGTTCTTC. Amino acid sequence: CASSYSPGTENNEQFF. V gene TRBV6-2 or TRBV6-3 combines with J gene TRBJ2-1; D is tentatively TRBD1 or TRBD2 (5 bases each). This CDR3 is 16 amino acids long. V was trimmed by 0 bases and J by 5 bases, leaving 14 bases between them. Germline lookup yields CDR1 MNHEY and CDR2 SVGEGT.

This clonotype was detected many times. This sequence joins TRBV29-1 and TRBJ2-1; D not certain. The CDR3 runs to 13 residues. Trimming took off 4 bases at V and 5 bases at J, with 12 bases between the two ends. Germline V CDR1 and CDR2: SQVTM, ANQGSEA. The CDR3 sequence: CSVGAQINNEQFF. Here the CDR3 DNA reads TGCAGCGTTGGCGCACAGATCAACAATGAGCAGTTCTTC.

The rearrangement joins TRBV12-3 or TRBV12-4 to TRBJ2-7, with D perhaps matching TRBD1 or TRBD2 (5 bases each). Trimming pared 5 bases from V and 1 base from J, leaving 9 bases between. The length of the CDR3 is 13 residues. The DNA of the CDR3 is TGTGCCAGCAGTGGGACGCCTTCCTACGAGCAGTACTTC. Translating gives CASSGTPSYEQYF.

This clonotype was detected many times. The chain uses TRBV7-9 and TRBJ2-1; D is unresolved. Trimming stripped 5 bases from V and 2 bases from J, with 13 bases between. From germline, CDR1 is SEHNR and CDR2 FQNEAQ (reference sequence). The CDR3 is 15 residues long. Here the CDR3 DNA reads TGTGCCAGCAGCCCACCGGAAAACCCCTACAATGAGCAGTTCTTC. Encoded protein: CASSPPENPYNEQFF.